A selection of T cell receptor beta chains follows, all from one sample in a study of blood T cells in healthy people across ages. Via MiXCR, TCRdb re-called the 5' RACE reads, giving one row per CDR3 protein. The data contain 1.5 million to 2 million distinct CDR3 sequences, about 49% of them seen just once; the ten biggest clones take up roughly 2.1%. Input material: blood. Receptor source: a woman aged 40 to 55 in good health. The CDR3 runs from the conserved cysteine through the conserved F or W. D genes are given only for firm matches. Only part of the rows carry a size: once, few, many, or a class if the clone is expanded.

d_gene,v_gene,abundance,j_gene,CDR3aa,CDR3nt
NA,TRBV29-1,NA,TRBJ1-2,CSVEKGSYGCTF,TGCAGCGTTGAAAAGGGTTCCTATGGCTGCACCTTC
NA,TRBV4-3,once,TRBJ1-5,CASSQDLKGTINQPQHF,TGCGCCAGCAGCCAAGATCTAAAAGGGACGATCAATCAGCCCCAGCATTTT
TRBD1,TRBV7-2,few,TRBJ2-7,CASSLTPPGQLAYEQYF,TGTGCCAGCAGCTTAACTCCCCCGGGACAGCTAGCCTACGAGCAGTACTTC
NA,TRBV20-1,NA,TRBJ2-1,CSPRTGGVPEQFF,TGCAGTCCCAGGACTGGCGGGGTCCCTGAGCAGTTCTTC
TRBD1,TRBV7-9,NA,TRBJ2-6,CASSMTGVHSGANVLTF,TGTGCCAGCAGCATGACAGGGGTCCACTCTGGGGCCAACGTCCTGACTTTC
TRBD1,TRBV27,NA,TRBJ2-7,CASSNRGGNEQYF,TGTGCCAGCAGTAACAGGGGCGGCAACGAGCAGTACTTC
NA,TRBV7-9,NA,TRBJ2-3,CAASGTLDTQYF,TGTGCCGCCTCGGGGACTTTGGATACGCAGTATTTT
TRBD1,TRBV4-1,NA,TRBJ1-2,CASSLVTGTGDGYTF,TGCGCCAGCAGCCTAGTAACCGGGACAGGGGATGGCTACACCTTC
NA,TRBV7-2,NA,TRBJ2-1,CASSLARQVLNEQFF,TGTGCCAGCAGCTTAGCTCGGCAGGTCCTAAATGAGCAGTTCTTC
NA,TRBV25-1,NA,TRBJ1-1,CASSDISVNTEAFF,TGTGCCAGCAGTGATATCAGCGTGAACACTGAAGCTTTCTTT
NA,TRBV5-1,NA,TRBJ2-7,CASSFEGSNIYEQYF,TGCGCCAGCAGCTTTGAAGGGTCCAACATATACGAGCAGTACTTC
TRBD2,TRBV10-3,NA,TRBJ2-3,CASTLAGAITDTQYF,TGTGCCAGTACCCTAGCGGGGGCGATCACAGATACGCAGTATTTT
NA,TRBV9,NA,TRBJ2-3,CASSGPQGLQSTDTQYF,TGTGCCAGCAGCGGACCCCAGGGACTGCAGAGCACAGATACGCAGTATTTT
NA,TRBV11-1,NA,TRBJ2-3,CAGSIPSTDTQYF,TGTGCCGGCAGCATCCCTAGCACAGATACGCAGTATTTT
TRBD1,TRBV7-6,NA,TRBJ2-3,CASSLPQGADTQYF,TGTGCCAGCAGCTTACCGCAGGGGGCAGATACGCAGTATTTT
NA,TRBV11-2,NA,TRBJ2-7,CASSSYYGREQYF,TGTGCCAGCAGCTCCTATTACGGGCGCGAGCAGTACTTC
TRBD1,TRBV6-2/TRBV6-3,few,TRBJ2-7,CASSYARDSHDYEQYF,TGTGCCAGCAGTTACGCCCGGGACAGCCACGACTACGAGCAGTACTTC
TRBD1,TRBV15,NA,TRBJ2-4,CATSRARQGAVGNIQYF,TGTGCCACCAGCAGGGCGAGACAGGGGGCGGTTGGGAACATTCAGTACTTC
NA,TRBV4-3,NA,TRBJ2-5,CASSQDRGTGRETQYF,TGCGCCAGCAGCCAAGATCGGGGGACGGGGAGGGAGACCCAGTACTTC
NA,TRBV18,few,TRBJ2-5,CASSPALQETQYF,TGTGCCAGCTCACCCGCCTTACAAGAGACCCAGTACTTC
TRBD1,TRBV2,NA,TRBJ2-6,CSSSRRTGIGSGANVLTF,TGTTCCAGCAGCCGCCGGACAGGTATCGGCTCTGGGGCCAACGTCCTGACTTTC
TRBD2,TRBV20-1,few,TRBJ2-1,CSAIGGYEYNEQFF,TGCAGTGCTATCGGGGGGTACGAGTACAATGAGCAGTTCTTC
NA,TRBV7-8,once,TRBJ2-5,CASSLGKAGGRETQYF,TGTGCCAGCAGCTTAGGAAAGGCTGGCGGTAGAGAGACCCAGTACTTC
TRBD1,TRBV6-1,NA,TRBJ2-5,CASSAFEGQGYNEQYF,TGTGCCAGCAGTGCCTTTGAGGGACAGGGGTACAATGAGCAGTACTTC
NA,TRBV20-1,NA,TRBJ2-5,CSASWVKETQYF,TGCAGTGCTAGCTGGGTTAAAGAGACCCAGTACTTC
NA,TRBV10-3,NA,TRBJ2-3,CAISSKGAQADTQYF,TGTGCCATCAGTAGTAAAGGAGCTCAGGCAGATACGCAGTATTTT
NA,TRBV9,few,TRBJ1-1,CASSTHRGNTEAFF,TGTGCCAGCAGCACGCACCGGGGGAACACTGAAGCTTTCTTT
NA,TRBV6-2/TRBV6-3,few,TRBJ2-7,CASSSWGSGEQYF,TGTGCCAGCAGTTCGTGGGGGTCTGGGGAGCAGTACTTC
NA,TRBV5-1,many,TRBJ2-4,CASSSQGPGNNIQYF,TGCGCCAGCAGCTCCCAGGGACCGGGGAACAACATTCAGTACTTC
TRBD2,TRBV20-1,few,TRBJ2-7,CSASYRRGGLDEQYF,TGCAGTGCTAGTTATCGGCGGGGGGGCCTCGACGAGCAGTACTTC
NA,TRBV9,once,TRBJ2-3,CASSPPWGANTDTQYF,TGTGCCAGCAGCCCCCCCTGGGGGGCTAACACAGATACGCAGTATTTT
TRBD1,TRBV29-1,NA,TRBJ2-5,CSVDGRDREYQETQYF,TGCAGCGTTGATGGGCGTGACAGGGAGTACCAAGAGACCCAGTACTTC
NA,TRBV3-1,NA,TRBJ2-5,CASSQKDDGETQYF,TGTGCCAGCAGCCAGAAGGACGACGGGGAGACCCAGTACTTC
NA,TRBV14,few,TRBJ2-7,CASSLDLSTEQYF,TGTGCCAGCAGCCTGGATCTCTCGACCGAGCAGTACTTC